This T cell receptor (beta chain) is from a study of T cell responses to AZD1222 COVID-19 vaccine. J lost 2 bases, V lost 5 bases, and 3 bases had no gene match. Germline V gene data show CDR1 as MNHEY and CDR2 as SVGEGT. The CDR3 is 15 residues long. Data came from immunoSEQ multiplex PCR; TCRdb stores just in-frame clones and leaves some out. The table has about 120,000 clones, about 85% seen once. This rearrangement joins TRBV6-2 or TRBV6-3 to TRBJ1-5; 10 nucleotides match TRBD1. This specimen was peripheral blood, taken on day 0 of AZD1222 vaccination. This TCR was recovered from an adult in good health. The CDR3 nucleotides read TGTGCCAGCAGTGACAGGGGGCTAGGCAATCAGCCCCAGCATTTT. This gives the protein CASSDRGLGNQPQHF.